The rows below give T cell receptor beta chains drawn from one sample of a study of CD8 T cells in ankylosing spondylitis. Using its own MiXCR run on the 5' RACE reads, TCRdb lists one record per CDR3 protein. The sample comprises about 450,000 distinct CDR3 sequences, 25% to 30% of which are singletons, and over 0.8% rests with the top ten. Sample: blood, either unsorted or a sorted T cell fraction (not recorded which). The receptors were gathered from a male donor with ankylosing spondylitis. Each CDR3 is given with its conserved first and last residue. Fields, in order: V gene, J gene, D gene, clone size, CDR3 DNA, CDR3 protein. A D gene is named only where the DNA matches it firmly. Expanded clones are given a class, and other clones once, few, many or no size at all.

TRBV20-1	TRBJ2-5	TRBD2	-	TGCAGTGCTAGATCCGAACTAGCGGCCCAAGAGACCCAGTACTTC	CSARSELAAQETQYF
TRBV19	TRBJ2-1	TRBD2	-	TGTGCCAGTAGTATACAGCTAGCGGCTGAGCAGTTCTTC	CASSIQLAAEQFF
TRBV24-1	TRBJ2-1	TRBD1	few	TGTGCCACCAGTGACCAAAGGACAGGGTCGGGCGATGAGCAGTTCTTC	CATSDQRTGSGDEQFF
TRBV5-1	TRBJ2-5	-	-	TGCGCCAGCAGCTTGGATTCGGGGTTGGAGACCCAGTACTTC	CASSLDSGLETQYF
TRBV20-1	TRBJ2-5	-	-	TGCAGTGCTAGATTAGCGGAAAACCAAGAGACCCAGTACTTC	CSARLAENQETQYF
TRBV27	TRBJ1-4	-	few	TGTGCCAGCAGGTCGACAGGTTTAACTGAAAAACTGTTTTTT	CASRSTGLTEKLFF
TRBV5-1	TRBJ2-5	TRBD2	-	TGCGCCAGCAGCTTTTTCCTAGCGGATCAAGAGACCCAGTACTTC	CASSFFLADQETQYF
TRBV5-1	TRBJ2-3	TRBD1	-	TGCGCCAGCAGCCTAGGGACAGGGCCTAGCACAGATACGCAGTATTTT	CASSLGTGPSTDTQYF
TRBV7-2	TRBJ2-3	-	-	TGTGCCAGCAGGGATCCCTCCCGAGCGGGCAGCACAGATACGCAGTATTTT	CASRDPSRAGSTDTQYF
TRBV20-1	TRBJ2-7	TRBD1	-	TGCAGTGCTAGGACAGGGGGTTTCCACGAGCAGTACTTC	CSARTGGFHEQYF
TRBV2	TRBJ2-1	TRBD2	few	TGTGCCAGCAGGTTACTAGCGGGAGACTCCTACAATGAGCAGTTCTTC	CASRLLAGDSYNEQFF
TRBV4-2	TRBJ2-5	-	-	TGTGCCAGCAGCCGCTCCATGTACCAAGAGACCCAGTACTTC	CASSRSMYQETQYF
TRBV20-1	TRBJ2-1	-	few	TGCAGTGCTAGAGATCGTAGGACTAGCCCAGGGGGTGAGCAGTTCTTC	CSARDRRTSPGGEQFF
TRBV7-9	TRBJ2-1	TRBD2	many	TGTGCCAGCAGCTTAGCGTTAGCGGGCTCCTACAATGAGCAGTTCTTC	CASSLALAGSYNEQFF
TRBV7-7	TRBJ2-7	TRBD1	-	TGTGCCAGCAGCTCCGGGACAGGGACGTTCGAGCAGTACTTC	CASSSGTGTFEQYF
TRBV6-1	TRBJ1-2	TRBD1	few	TGTGCCAGCAGTAGGGACAGGTCCAACTATGGCTACACCTTC	CASSRDRSNYGYTF
TRBV15	TRBJ2-5	-	-	TGTGCCACCAGCAGAGCCGGGGTGGGTCAGACCCAGTACTTC	CATSRAGVGQTQYF
TRBV6-1	TRBJ1-5	TRBD1	-	TGTGCCAGCAGTGAACTGTTGACAGGGCTGCAGCCCCAGCATTTT	CASSELLTGLQPQHF